This T cell receptor (beta chain) derives from a study of blood T cell repertoires in COVID-19. The CDR3 runs 14 residues. V lost 4 bases, J lost 10 bases, and 12 bases stayed unmatched. Germline V CDR1 and CDR2: SNHLY, FYNNEI. In the authors' methods: The authors estimated nucleated cell counts from reference gene primer amplification. Only in-frame clones appear in the TCRdb table, and some are missing; sequencing was by immunoSEQ multiplex PCR. Clonal size and the V and J genes are those of that table, whereas D and trimming came from the DNA. Of approximately 120,000 clones listed, about four fifths are singletons.

The chain is built from TRBV2 and TRBJ2-5; TRBD2 aligns across 7 bases. The sequencing sample was made of PBMCs or T cells enriched from blood (not recorded which). This clonotype was obtained from a man aged 25 to 40 who had recovered from COVID-19. As DNA, the CDR3 is TGTGCCAGCAGTGGATCCGGGACTACGGGGAGCCAGTACTTC. Translating gives CASSGSGTTGSQYF.